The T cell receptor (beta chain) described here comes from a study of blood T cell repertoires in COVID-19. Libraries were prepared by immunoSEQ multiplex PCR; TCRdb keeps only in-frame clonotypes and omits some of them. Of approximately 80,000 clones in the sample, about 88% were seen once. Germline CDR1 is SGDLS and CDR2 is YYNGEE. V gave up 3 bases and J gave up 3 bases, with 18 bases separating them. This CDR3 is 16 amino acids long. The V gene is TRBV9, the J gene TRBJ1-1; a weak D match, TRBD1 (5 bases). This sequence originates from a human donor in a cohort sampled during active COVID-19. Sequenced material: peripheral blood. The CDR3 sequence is CASSETPWGLDTEAFF. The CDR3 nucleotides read TGTGCCAGCAGCGAAACCCCCTGGGGCTTGGACACTGAAGCTTTCTTT.